What follows is one T cell receptor (beta chain) and its context. This specimen belongs to a study of blood T cell repertoires in COVID-19. Across the whole study: T cells, B-cell-depleted T cells, or PBMCs supplied cDNA or gDNA.

Data came from immunoSEQ multiplex PCR; TCRdb stores just in-frame clones and leaves some out. The table lists about 210,000 clones, roughly 81% of them singletons. The CDR3 runs 17 residues. The germline V gene has CDR1 SEHNR and CDR2 FQNEAQ (reference sequence). V shed 5 bases, J shed 0 bases, and the junction held 3 bases outside the gene matches. V gene TRBV7-9 combines with J gene TRBJ2-1, with 14 bases matching TRBD2. The sample taken for sequencing was peripheral blood. The receptor was derived from an elderly woman with acute or convalescent COVID-19. The CDR3 protein is CASSPTSGRGSYNEQFF. In DNA, the CDR3 is TGTGCCAGCAGCCCGACTAGCGGGAGGGGCTCCTACAATGAGCAGTTCTTC.